There are a few counts of the clone carrying this T cell receptor beta chain. The CDR3 has 15 residues. Per the germline V gene, CDR1 is WSHSY and CDR2 is SAAADI. V was shortened by 5 bases and J by 1 base, with 12 bases between the two germline ends. This entry is derived from a study of control samples from healthy donors and cancer patients. Here immunoSEQ multiplex PCR was the method, and the copy in TCRdb shows in-frame clones only, minus some. The sample contains 24,000 or so clones, about 85% of which appear only once. This receptor was taken from a man aged 55-75 years with head and neck cancer. Material: PBMCs. The V and J genes are TRBV10-2 and TRBJ2-1; maybe TRBD1 (6 bases). The CDR3 bases are TGCGCCAGCAGTCCCGGGACACCGTCCTACAATGAGCAGTTCTTC. Its translation is CASSPGTPSYNEQFF.